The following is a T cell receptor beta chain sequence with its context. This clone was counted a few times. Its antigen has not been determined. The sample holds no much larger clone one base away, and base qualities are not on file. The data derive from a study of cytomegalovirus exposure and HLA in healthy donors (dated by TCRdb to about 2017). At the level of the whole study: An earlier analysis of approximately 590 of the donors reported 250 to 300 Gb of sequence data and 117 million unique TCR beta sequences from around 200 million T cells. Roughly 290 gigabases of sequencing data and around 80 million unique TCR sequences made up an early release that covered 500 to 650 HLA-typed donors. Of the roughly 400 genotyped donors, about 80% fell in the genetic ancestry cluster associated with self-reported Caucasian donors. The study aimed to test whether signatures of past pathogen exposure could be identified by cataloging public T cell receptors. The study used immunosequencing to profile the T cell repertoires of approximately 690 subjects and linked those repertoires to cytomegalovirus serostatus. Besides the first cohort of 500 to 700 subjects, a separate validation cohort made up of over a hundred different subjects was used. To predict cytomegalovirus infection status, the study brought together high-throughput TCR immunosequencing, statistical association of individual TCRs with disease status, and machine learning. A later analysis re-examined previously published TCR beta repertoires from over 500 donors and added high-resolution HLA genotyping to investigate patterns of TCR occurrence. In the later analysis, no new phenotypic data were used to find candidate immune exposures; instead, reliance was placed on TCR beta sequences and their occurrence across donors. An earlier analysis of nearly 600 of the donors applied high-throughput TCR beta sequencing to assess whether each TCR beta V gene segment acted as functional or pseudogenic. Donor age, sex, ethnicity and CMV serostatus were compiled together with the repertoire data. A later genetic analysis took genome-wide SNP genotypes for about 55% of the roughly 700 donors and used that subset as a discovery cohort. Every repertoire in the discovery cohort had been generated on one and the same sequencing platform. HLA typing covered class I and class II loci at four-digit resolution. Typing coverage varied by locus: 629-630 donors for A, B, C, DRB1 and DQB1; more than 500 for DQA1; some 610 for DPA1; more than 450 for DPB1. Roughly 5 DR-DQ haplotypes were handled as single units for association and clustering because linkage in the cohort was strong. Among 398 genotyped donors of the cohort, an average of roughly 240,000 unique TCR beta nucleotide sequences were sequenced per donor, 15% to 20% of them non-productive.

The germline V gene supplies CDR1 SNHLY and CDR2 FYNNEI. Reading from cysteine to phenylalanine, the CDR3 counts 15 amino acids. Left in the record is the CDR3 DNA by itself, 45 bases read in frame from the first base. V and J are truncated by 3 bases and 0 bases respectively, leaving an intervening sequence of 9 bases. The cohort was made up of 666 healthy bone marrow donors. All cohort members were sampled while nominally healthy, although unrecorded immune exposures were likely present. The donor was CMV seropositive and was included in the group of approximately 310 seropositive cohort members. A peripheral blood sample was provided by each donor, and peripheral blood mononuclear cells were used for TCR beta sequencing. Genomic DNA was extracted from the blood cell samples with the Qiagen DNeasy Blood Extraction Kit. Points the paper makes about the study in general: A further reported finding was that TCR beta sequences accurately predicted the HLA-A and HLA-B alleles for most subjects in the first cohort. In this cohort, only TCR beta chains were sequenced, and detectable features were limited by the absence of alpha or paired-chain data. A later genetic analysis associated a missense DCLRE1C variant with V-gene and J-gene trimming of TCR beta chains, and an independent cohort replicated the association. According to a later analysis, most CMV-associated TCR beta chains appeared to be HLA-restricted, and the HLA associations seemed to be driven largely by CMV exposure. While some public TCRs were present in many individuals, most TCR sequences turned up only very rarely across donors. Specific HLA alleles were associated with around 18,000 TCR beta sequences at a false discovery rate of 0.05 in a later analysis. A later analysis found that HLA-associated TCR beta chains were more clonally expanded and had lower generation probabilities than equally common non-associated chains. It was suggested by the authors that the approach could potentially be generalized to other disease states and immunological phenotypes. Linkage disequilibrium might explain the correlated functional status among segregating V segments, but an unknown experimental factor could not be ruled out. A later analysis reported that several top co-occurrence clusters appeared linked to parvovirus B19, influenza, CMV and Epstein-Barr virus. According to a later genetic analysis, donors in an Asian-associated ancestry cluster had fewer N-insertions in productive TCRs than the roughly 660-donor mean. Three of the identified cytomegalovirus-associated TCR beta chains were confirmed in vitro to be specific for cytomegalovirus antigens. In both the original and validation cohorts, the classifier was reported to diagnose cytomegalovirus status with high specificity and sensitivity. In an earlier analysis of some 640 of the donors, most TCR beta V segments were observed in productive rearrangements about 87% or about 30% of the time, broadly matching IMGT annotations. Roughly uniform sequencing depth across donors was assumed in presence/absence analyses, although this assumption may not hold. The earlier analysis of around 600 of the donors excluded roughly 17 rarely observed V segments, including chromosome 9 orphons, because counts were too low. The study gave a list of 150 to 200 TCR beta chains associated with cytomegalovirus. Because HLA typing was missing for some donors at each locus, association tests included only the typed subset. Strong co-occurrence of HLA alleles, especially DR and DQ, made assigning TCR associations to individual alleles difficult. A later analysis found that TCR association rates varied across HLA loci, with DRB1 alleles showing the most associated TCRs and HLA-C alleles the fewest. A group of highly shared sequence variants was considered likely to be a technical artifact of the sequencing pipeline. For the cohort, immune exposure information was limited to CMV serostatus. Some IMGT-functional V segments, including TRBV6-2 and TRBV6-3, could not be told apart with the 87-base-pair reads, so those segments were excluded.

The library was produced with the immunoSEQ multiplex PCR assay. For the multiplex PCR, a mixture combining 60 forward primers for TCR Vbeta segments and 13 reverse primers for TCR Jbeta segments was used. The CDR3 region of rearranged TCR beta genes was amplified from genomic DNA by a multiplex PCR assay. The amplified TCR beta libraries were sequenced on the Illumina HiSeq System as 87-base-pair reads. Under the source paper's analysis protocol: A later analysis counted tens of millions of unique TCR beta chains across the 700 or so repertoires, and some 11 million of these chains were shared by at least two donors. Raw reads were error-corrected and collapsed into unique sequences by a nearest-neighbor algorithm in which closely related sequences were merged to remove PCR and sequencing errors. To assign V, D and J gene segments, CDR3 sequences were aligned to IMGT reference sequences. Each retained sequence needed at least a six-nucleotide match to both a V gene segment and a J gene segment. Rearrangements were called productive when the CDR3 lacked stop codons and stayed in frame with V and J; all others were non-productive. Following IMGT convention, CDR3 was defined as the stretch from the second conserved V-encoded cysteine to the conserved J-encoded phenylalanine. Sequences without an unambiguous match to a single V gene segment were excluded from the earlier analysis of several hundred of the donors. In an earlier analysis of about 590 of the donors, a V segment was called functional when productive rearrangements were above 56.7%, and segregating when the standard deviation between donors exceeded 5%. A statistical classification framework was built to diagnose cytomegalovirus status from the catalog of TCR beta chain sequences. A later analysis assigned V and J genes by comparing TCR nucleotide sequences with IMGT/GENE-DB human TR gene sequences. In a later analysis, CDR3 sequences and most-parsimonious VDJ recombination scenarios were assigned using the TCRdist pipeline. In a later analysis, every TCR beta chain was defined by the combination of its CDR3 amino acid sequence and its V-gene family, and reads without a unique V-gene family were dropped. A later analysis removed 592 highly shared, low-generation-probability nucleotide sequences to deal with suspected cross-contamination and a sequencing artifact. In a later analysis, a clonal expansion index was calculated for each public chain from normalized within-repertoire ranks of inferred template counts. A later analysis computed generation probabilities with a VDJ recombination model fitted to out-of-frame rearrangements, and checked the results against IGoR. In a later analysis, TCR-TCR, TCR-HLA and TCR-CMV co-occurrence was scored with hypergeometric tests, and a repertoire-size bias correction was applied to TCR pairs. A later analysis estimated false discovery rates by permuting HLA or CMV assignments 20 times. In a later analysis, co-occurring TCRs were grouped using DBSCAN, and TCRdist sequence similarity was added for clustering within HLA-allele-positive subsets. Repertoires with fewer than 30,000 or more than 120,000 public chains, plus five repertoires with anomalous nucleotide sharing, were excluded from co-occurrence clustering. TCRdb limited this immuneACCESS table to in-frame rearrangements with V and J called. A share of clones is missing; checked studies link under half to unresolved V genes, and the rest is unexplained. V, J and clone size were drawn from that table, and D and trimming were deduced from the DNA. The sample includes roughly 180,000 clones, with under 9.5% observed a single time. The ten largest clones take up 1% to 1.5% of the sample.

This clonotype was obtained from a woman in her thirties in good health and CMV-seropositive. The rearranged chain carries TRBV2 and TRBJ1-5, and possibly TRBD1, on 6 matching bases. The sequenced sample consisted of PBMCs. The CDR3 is CASSERGGSNQPQHF. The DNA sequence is TGTGCCAGCAGTGAGAGGGGGGGTAGCAATCAGCCCCAGCATTTT.